A single sample gave rise to the 16 T cell receptor beta chains below, sequenced in a study of T cells in localized non-small cell lung cancer. The repertoire was sequenced with immunoSEQ multiplex PCR; TCRdb's copy has only in-frame clones and lacks some. The data contain about 26,000 clones, around 86% of them singletons. This specimen consisted of peripheral blood, obtained before any cancer treatment. The receptors were sampled from a woman aged 35 to 69 with stage I lung adenocarcinoma.

The chain uses TRBV5-4 and TRBJ2-2; maybe TRBD2 (6 bases). The CDR3 runs to 14 residues. Germline lookup yields CDR1 SGHNT and CDR2 YYREEE (reference sequence). The V end lost 0 bases, the J end lost 7 bases, and 10 bases lay between the germline ends. The CDR3 spells CASSLGTIGGELFF. Written as DNA, the CDR3 is TGTGCCAGCAGCTTGGGGACTATAGGCGGGGAGCTGTTTTTT.

This sequence joins TRBV29-1 and TRBJ2-1; the D is unclear. Trimming took 3 bases from V and 3 from J, leaving 3 bases between them. The V gene's germline CDR1 is SQVTM and CDR2 ANQGSEA. The CDR3 runs to 11 residues. In DNA form, the CDR3 reads TGCAGCGTTGACGGCTACAATGAGCAGTTCTTC. Translated: CSVDGYNEQFF.

This rearrangement joins TRBV5-1 to TRBJ2-5; D is unclear. The CDR3 covers 18 residues. Germline CDR1 and CDR2: SGHRS and YFSETQ. The V and J ends lost 1 base and 2 bases respectively, with 21 bases between them. The CDR3 bases are TGCGCCAGCAGCTTGTTACCGAGGTTTGGGCTAGGGCAAGAGACCCAGTACTTC. It is translated as CASSLLPRFGLGQETQYF.

The V call is TRBV5-1, the J call TRBJ2-7; 8 nucleotides match TRBD2. CDR1 and CDR2 (germline): SGHRS, YFSETQ. There are 16 residues in the CDR3. Trimming removed 4 bases from V and 1 base from J; junction bases left unmatched: 10. CDR3 sequence (DNA): TGCGCCAGCAGCGTCATACCGGGACTAGGATCCTACGAGCAGTACTTC. The encoded protein is CASSVIPGLGSYEQYF.

V is TRBV7-6 and J is TRBJ2-5; TRBD1 agrees at 10 bases. J gave up 3 bases and V 4 bases, and 5 bases lay outside the gene matches. This CDR3 has 15 amino acids. Germline V gene lookup returns CDR1 SGHVS and CDR2 FNYEAQ. CDR3 in amino acids: CASSSGTGEEETQYF. CDR3 coding DNA: TGTGCCAGCAGCTCCGGGACAGGGGAGGAAGAGACCCAGTACTTC. Complete variable domain (other parts from reference TRBV7-6 and TRBJ2-5): GAGVSQSPRYKVTKRGQDVALRCDPISGHVSLYWYRQALGQGPEFLTYFNYEAQQDKSGLPNDRFSAERPEGSISTLTIQRTEQRDSAMYRCASSSGTGEEETQYFGPGTRLLVL.

This clone is a singleton in its sample. The gene calls are TRBV5-6 and TRBJ1-1; possibly TRBD1 for D (6 bases). This CDR3 is 17 amino acids long. V was cut by 1 base and J by 3 bases, with 19 bases left in between. CDR1 SGHDT and CDR2 YYEEEE come from the germline V gene. CDR3 amino acids: CASSLLGGAGWYTEAFF. The CDR3 coding sequence is TGTGCCAGCAGCTTGTTGGGGGGCGCAGGGTGGTACACTGAAGCTTTCTTT.

This chain connects TRBV7-2 to TRBJ1-1; 8 nucleotides match TRBD1. This CDR3 has 14 residues. V shed 5 bases, J shed 3 bases, and the junction held 5 bases outside the gene matches. Germline V gene lookup returns CDR1 SGHTA and CDR2 FQGNSA. Here the CDR3 DNA reads TGTGCCAGCAGCGGCAGGGGGCTGCACACTGAAGCTTTCTTT. Translation gives CASSGRGLHTEAFF.

This chain links TRBV15 with TRBJ1-5, with TRBD1 matching 12 bases. In germline, CDR1 is LNHNV, CDR2 YYDKDF (reference sequence). This CDR3 region has 14 residues. After removal of 3 bases from V and 7 bases from J, the junction contained 1 base not matched to a gene. This CDR3 is CATSRGQGAQPQHF. The CDR3 nucleotides are TGTGCCACCAGCAGGGGACAGGGGGCGCAGCCCCAGCATTTT.

The chain employs TRBV9 and TRBJ2-7; D remains ambiguous. The V gene's germline CDR1 is SGDLS and CDR2 YYNGEE. The CDR3 is 13 residues long. The germline V and J ends were trimmed by 4 bases and 3 bases, with 11 bases remaining between them. CDR3 sequence reads: CASSLTSDYEQYF. The CDR3 coding sequence is TGTGCCAGCAGCTTAACGTCAGACTACGAGCAGTACTTC. Drawing the rest from reference TRBV9 and TRBJ2-7, the complete variable domain is DSGVTQTPKHLITATGQRVTLRCSPRSGDLSVYWYQQSLDQGLQFLIQYYNGEERAKGNILERFSAQQFPDLHSELNLSSLELGDSALYFCASSLTSDYEQYFGPGTRLTVT.

The chain employs TRBV19 and TRBJ1-3; a weak D match, TRBD1 (6 bases). With 9 bases removed from V and 0 bases from J, the gap between germline ends came to 27 bases. Germline values: CDR1 LNHDA, CDR2 SQIVND (reference sequence). The CDR3 has 19 residues. CDR3: CARGGARDPNDRSGNTIYF. Written as DNA, the CDR3 is TGTGCCAGAGGGGGGGCAAGGGACCCCAATGACCGCTCTGGAAACACCATATATTTT.

This chain joins TRBV29-1 and TRBJ2-3, with 7 bases aligning to TRBD1. The CDR3 has 14 amino acids. Per germline, CDR1 SQVTM and CDR2 ANQGSEA. Trimming took 4 bases from V and 0 from J; bases not matched to a gene: 4. CDR3 bases: TGCAGCGTTGCGCCGGGACAGAGCACAGATACGCAGTATTTT. Its protein product is CSVAPGQSTDTQYF.

The chain links TRBV9 to TRBJ2-7; D unresolved. V shed 0 bases and J shed 0 bases, with 7 bases lying between them. There are 14 residues in the CDR3. Germline V gene lookup returns CDR1 SGDLS and CDR2 YYNGEE. CDR3: CASSVDHSSYEQYF. In nucleotides, the CDR3 is TGTGCCAGCAGCGTAGACCACAGCTCCTACGAGCAGTACTTC.

J is TRBJ1-2 and V is TRBV2; a weak D match, TRBD1 (5 bases). The CDR3 is made up of 13 amino acids. V dropped 8 bases and J dropped 8 bases, with 18 bases sitting between them. Germline V CDR1 and CDR2: SNHLY, FYNNEI. The CDR3 nucleotides read TGTGCCAGCCTCCGGGGGACTGTCCGGGGCTACACCTTC. This encodes CASLRGTVRGYTF.

The rearrangement uses TRBV5-1 and TRBJ1-1, with 8 nucleotides matching TRBD1. With V trimmed by 0 bases and J by 6 bases, 7 bases remained unmatched. The CDR3 sequence is 15 residues long. The germline V gene has CDR1 SGHRS and CDR2 YFSETQ. CDR3 sequence (DNA): TGCGCCAGCAGCTTGGCCGCGACAGGGGTCGCTGAAGCTTTCTTT. Amino acids: CASSLAATGVAEAFF.

The CDR3 bases are TGTGCCAGCGAACAGGGGGCGAGGCAGCCCCAGCATTTT. Translating it yields CASEQGARQPQHF. The rearrangement joins TRBV2 to TRBJ1-5, with 9 bases that match TRBD1. The V gene's germline CDR1 is SNHLY and CDR2 FYNNEI. V lost 8 bases to trimming and J lost 7 bases; unmatched junction nucleotides: 6. The CDR3 has 13 amino acids. Full variable domain (remainder filled in from reference TRBV2 and TRBJ1-5): EPEVTQTPSHQVTQMGQEVILRCVPISNHLYFYWYRQILGQKVEFLVSFYNNEISEKSEIFDDQFSVERPDGSNFTLKIRSTKLEDSAMYFCASEQGARQPQHFGDGTRLSIL.

This clone was seen once. The chain carries TRBV5-1 and TRBJ2-1; D remains unclear. The CDR3 covers 16 residues. Trimming took 1 base from V and 5 from J, leaving 16 bases between them. CDR1 SGHRS and CDR2 YFSETQ come from the germline V gene. Written as DNA, the CDR3 is TGCGCCAGCAGCTTGCGAGGCGGAGTGAGGAACAATGAGCAGTTCTTC. This translates into CASSLRGGVRNNEQFF.